The T cell receptor beta chain described here comes from a study of read filtering for tumor transcriptome and immune sequencing. The library was built from roughly 400 ng RNA with molecular barcoded adaptors for alpha/delta and beta/gamma chains. Using its own MiXCR run on the reads, TCRdb lists one record per CDR3 protein. This sample carries around 130,000 distinct CDR3 sequences, about an eighth of them seen once, and the ten largest clones take approximately 9.9%. Trimming left V 11 bases short and J 4 bases short, with 15 bases between. The germline CDR1 and CDR2 sequences are MNHEY and SVGAGI. The CDR3 is 12 residues long. Concerning this clonotype itself: A clone one base away is much larger, so this may be a read error.

The sequence was obtained from a donor aged 40 or over with multiple myeloma. The rearrangement links TRBV6-5 to TRBJ2-7; a weak D match, TRBD1 (5 bases). The sequenced material came from a population of CD138-negative cells sorted from bone marrow. CDR3 residues: CACASGRYEQYF. The CDR3 DNA sequence: TGTGCCTGCGCGTCAGGGCGGTACGAGCAGTACTTC.